The 29 T cell receptor beta chains given below trace back to one sample, sequenced in a study of regulatory T cells in long-lasting Graves disease. CDR3-region Arm-PCR and iRepertoire HTBI primers produced the TCR beta libraries. TCRdb reprocessed the multiplex PCR reads with MiXCR, giving one entry per CDR3 protein. Altogether about half a million distinct CDR3 sequences are present, about 12% being singletons, with the ten largest covering almost 9%. Time point described: newly diagnosed GD, antithyroid drugs for less than 3 months. The TCR library was made from RNA extracted from PBMCs. Another study also made use of these data, one on T cells in Graves' hyperthyroidism and ophthalmopathy.

The sequenced sample was peripheral blood mononuclear cells (PBMCs), obtained at new diagnosis, from a patient treated with antithyroid drugs. The receptors come from a woman in her twenties or thirties with Graves disease.

This clonotype was recorded at least ten times. The rearrangement uses TRBV11-2 and TRBJ2-5, with 11 bases fitting TRBD1. The V gene end was trimmed by 5 bases and the J gene end by 3 bases; junction bases not matched to a gene: 5. This CDR3 comprises 15 residues. Germline CDR1 and CDR2: SGHAT and FQNNGV. CDR3 residues: CASSPRTGGEETQYF. In nucleotides, the CDR3 is TGTGCCAGCAGCCCCCGGACAGGGGGCGAAGAGACCCAGTACTTC.

Points on this clonotype: A read error may be the cause here, since a much bigger clone is one base away. The J gene is TRBJ1-4, the V gene TRBV13; D unresolved. With 4 bases removed from V and 6 bases from J, the gap between germline ends came to 12 bases. The CDR3 runs to 14 residues. Germline V gene sequence: CDR1 PRHDT, CDR2 FYEKMQ (reference sequence). The CDR3 protein is CASSWTPLDEKLFF. DNA of the CDR3: TGTGCCAGCAGCTGGACGCCCTTGGATGAAAAACTGTTTTTT.

This clonotype was detected only a few times. The chain is built from TRBV5-1 and TRBJ2-5; a possible D gene is TRBD1 (6 bases). The CDR3 runs 13 residues. Germline-derived CDR1 and CDR2 are SGHRS and YFSETQ. V gave up 4 bases and J gave up 5 bases, with 12 bases separating them. CDR3 loop: CASSQTGWETQYF. The CDR3 coding sequence is TGCGCCAGCAGCCAGACAGGCTGGGAGACCCAGTACTTC.

This clonotype was counted between two and nine times. V and J are TRBV27 and TRBJ2-3; tentative D call: TRBD2 (5 bases). Germline V gene sequence: CDR1 MNHEY, CDR2 SMNVEV (reference sequence). Trimming cost V 2 bases and J 4 bases, with 7 bases left between them. This CDR3 spans 13 amino acids. Here the CDR3 reads CASSLPGADTQYF. DNA of the CDR3: TGTGCCAGCAGTTTACCCGGGGCAGATACGCAGTATTTT.

Details on this clonotype: This CDR3 fails to terminate in the conserved phenylalanine or tryptophan, so it likely reflects a read error. This chain uses TRBV30 with TRBJ1-2, with 10 bases matching TRBD1. The CDR3 runs to 15 residues. CDR1 GTSNPN and CDR2 SVGIG come from the germline V gene (reference sequence). Trimming cost V 1 base and J 1 base; bases outside gene matches: 3. As DNA, the CDR3 is TGTGCCTGGAGTGGACAGGGGGCCTTTAACTATGGCTACACCCTC. This gives the protein CAWSGQGAFNYGYTL.

The chain links TRBV30 to TRBJ1-1; unclear D gene. Germline assignment: CDR1 GTSNPN and CDR2 SVGIG (reference sequence). This CDR3 contains 13 residues. V shed 2 bases and J shed 0 bases, with 7 bases lying between them. The CDR3 DNA is TGTGCCTGGAGTTTTACCATGAACACTGAAGCTTTCTTT. Encoded protein: CAWSFTMNTEAFF.

This clonotype was seen many times. The junction does not match germline at one end; this may be a read error. V usage is TRBV12-3 or TRBV12-4 and J usage is TRBJ2-4; D is unresolved. This CDR3 has 12 residues. The CDR3 DNA reads as TGTGCCAGCAGTTTACGGTTATCCCGTTTCCAATTC. This sequence encodes CASSLRLSRFQF.

This clonotype was detected only a few times. The chain couples TRBV19 to TRBJ2-5, with D perhaps TRBD2 (6 bases). Matching the DNA end better, TRBJ2-1 makes the J call doubtful. The CDR3 is 14 residues long. Germline-derived CDR1 and CDR2 are LNHDA and SQIVND (reference sequence). The CDR3 reads CASSRLARYDEQFF. The CDR3 DNA follows: TGTGCCAGTAGTCGTCTAGCGAGGTACGATGAGCAGTTCTTC.

V gene TRBV5-5 combines with J gene TRBJ2-5; 9 bases match TRBD2. The CDR3 is 16 amino acids. Germline loops: CDR1 SGHKS, CDR2 YYEKEE (reference sequence). Trimming cost V 0 bases and J 1 base; bases outside gene matches: 4. CDR3 in DNA: TGTGCCAGCAGCTTGGTAGCGGGAGTCACCCAAGAGACCCAGTACTTC. This sequence encodes CASSLVAGVTQETQYF.

This clonotype was seen many times. This rearrangement joins TRBV20-1 to TRBJ2-7, with D possibly TRBD2 on 6 matching bases. The CDR3 spans 13 residues. Germline V lookup: CDR1 DFQATT, CDR2 SNEGSKA (reference sequence). V was cut by 5 bases and J by 2 bases, with 13 bases left in between. This chain's CDR3 is CSARHPGAYEQYF. CDR3 sequence (DNA): TGCAGTGCTCGTCATCCGGGAGCCTACGAGCAGTACTTC.

This clonotype was recorded a few times. CDR3 amino acids: CASTWQFSGANVLTF. DNA for the CDR3: TGCGCCAGCACATGGCAGTTCTCTGGGGCCAACGTCCTGACTTTC. This rearrangement joins TRBV5-1 to TRBJ2-6; no reliable D call. V lost 6 bases, J lost 0 bases, and 10 bases lay in between. Germline V lookup: CDR1 SGHRS, CDR2 YFSETQ. The CDR3 is made up of 15 amino acids.

This clonotype was seen many times. This chain links TRBV6-1 with TRBJ1-5; weak D call: TRBD1 (5 bases). The germline gives CDR1 MNHNS, CDR2 SASEGT. V gave up 4 bases and J gave up 5 bases, with 9 bases separating them. CDR3 length: 13 residues. CDR3 protein: CASSVSGDQPQHF. The CDR3 DNA reads as TGTGCCAGCAGTGTTTCGGGGGATCAGCCCCAGCATTTT.

This clonotype showed up many times. The chain uses TRBV9 and TRBJ2-7; D gene ambiguous. Trimming stripped 1 base from V and 2 bases from J, with 10 bases between. The CDR3 runs 14 residues. CDR1 is SGDLS and CDR2 is YYNGEE in the germline V gene. The CDR3 nucleotides read TGTGCCAGCAGCGTAAGTGCGGTTACCTACGAGCAGTACTTC. Its translation: CASSVSAVTYEQYF.

This clonotype was seen ten or more times. The chain recombines TRBV11-2 with TRBJ1-2, with TRBD1 matching over 7 bases. Per the germline V gene, CDR1 is SGHAT and CDR2 is FQNNGV. The CDR3 extends over 17 amino acids. V lost 5 bases and J lost 2; bases outside the gene matches: 14. CDR3 amino acids: CASSIYRGDKDNYGYTF. CDR3 DNA: TGTGCCAGCAGCATATACAGGGGCGACAAGGACAACTATGGCTACACCTTC.

The chain joins TRBV28 to TRBJ1-5, with 8 bases fitting TRBD1. Trimming cost V 8 bases and J 2 bases; bases outside gene matches: 5. In germline, CDR1 is MDHEN, CDR2 SYDVKM. This CDR3 is built from 14 residues. The CDR3 nucleotides read TGTGCCAGCGCCCCAGGGGGCGGCAATCAGCCCCAGCATTTT. It specifies CASAPGGGNQPQHF.

The table lists this clonotype with a few counts. This could be a read error, since a much larger clone is one nucleotide away. The chain joins TRBV6-1 to TRBJ2-3, with D perhaps being TRBD1 or TRBD2 (5 bases each). Germline CDR1 reads MNHNS; CDR2 reads SASEGT. V lost 5 bases and J 2 bases, leaving 11 bases between the germline ends. The CDR3 extends over 14 amino acids. The CDR3 nucleotides are TGTGCCAGCAGTCCCCGGGACCCCACAGATACGCAGTATTTT. Residues: CASSPRDPTDTQYF.

This clonotype was picked up many times. The chain combines TRBV19 with TRBJ2-3; D remains ambiguous. V was shortened by 6 bases and J by 1 base, with 17 bases between the two germline ends. CDR3 length: 16 amino acids. The germline V gene encodes CDR1 LNHDA and CDR2 SQIVND (reference sequence). CDR3: CASSPISWFGTDTQYF. The CDR3, as DNA: TGTGCCAGTAGCCCCATAAGCTGGTTCGGCACAGATACGCAGTATTTT. Together with reference TRBV19 and TRBJ2-3, the CDR3 gives the full variable domain: DGGITQSPKYLFRKEGQNVTLSCEQNLNHDAMYWYRQDPGQGLRLIYYSQIVNDFQKGDIAEGYSVSREKKESFPLTVTSAQKNPTAFYLCASSPISWFGTDTQYFGPGTRLTVL.

This clonotype has a handful of counts. The chain has TRBV5-4 and TRBJ2-1, with TRBD2 as a possible D gene (5 bases). Germline values: CDR1 SGHNT, CDR2 YYREEE (reference sequence). This CDR3 has 14 residues. Trimming pared 5 bases from V and 4 bases from J, leaving 13 bases between. The CDR3 nucleotides are TGTGCCAGCAGTGGAGCGGAGGCTTACAATGAGCAGTTCTTC. Translated: CASSGAEAYNEQFF.

In its sample, this clonotype was seen many times. The chain has TRBV6-1 and TRBJ2-7; D is ambiguous. Looked up from germline, CDR1 is MNHNS and CDR2 is SASEGT. The V gene lost 6 bases and the J gene lost 1 base, with 13 bases spanning the gap. The CDR3 spans 14 residues. The CDR3 loop is CASSREVRSYEQYF. In DNA form, the CDR3 reads TGTGCCAGCAGCCGAGAAGTCAGATCCTACGAGCAGTACTTC.

This clonotype has ten or more counts. The chain couples TRBV6-1 to TRBJ1-4, with unresolved D. Looked up from germline, CDR1 is MNHNS and CDR2 is SASEGT. The CDR3 consists of 14 residues. Trimming took off 6 bases at V and 4 bases at J, with 12 bases between the two ends. CDR3 nucleotide sequence: TGTGCCAGCAGAGCGGTCGGAGGTAATGAAAAACTGTTTTTT. Amino acid sequence: CASRAVGGNEKLFF.

This clonotype appeared a few times. The chain carries TRBV28 and TRBJ2-2; D is ambiguous. In germline, CDR1 is MDHEN, CDR2 SYDVKM. CDR3 size: 15 residues. V lost 3 bases and J lost 6, with 14 bases in between. The CDR3 is CASSFATGYAGELFF. In DNA form, the CDR3 reads TGTGCCAGCAGTTTCGCCACCGGGTACGCCGGGGAGCTGTTTTTT.

This clonotype has ten or more counts. The chain links TRBV9 to TRBJ1-1; D is uncertain. Germline V lookup: CDR1 SGDLS, CDR2 YYNGEE. The CDR3 has 15 amino acids. V dropped 4 bases and J dropped 0 bases, with 13 bases sitting between them. CDR3 loop: CASSPSPGMNTEAFF. The CDR3 region has the DNA TGTGCCAGCAGCCCAAGTCCGGGGATGAACACTGAAGCTTTCTTT.

This clonotype came up many times. The gene calls are TRBV6-1 and TRBJ1-4, with unresolved D. The germline V gene has CDR1 MNHNS and CDR2 SASEGT. V shed 4 bases and J shed 5 bases, with 11 bases lying between them. CDR3 length: 14 amino acids. CDR3: CASSGEVPNEKLFF. In nucleotides, the CDR3 is TGTGCCAGCAGTGGGGAGGTGCCCAATGAAAAACTGTTTTTT.

V usage is TRBV24-1 and J usage is TRBJ2-3, with a possible D match to TRBD2 (5 bases). This CDR3 contains 16 residues. The germline V and J ends were trimmed by 5 bases and 1 base, with 15 bases remaining between them. Germline V gene data show CDR1 as KGHDR and CDR2 as SFDVKD. CDR3 loop: CATSGRTSGRTDTQYF. The CDR3 nucleotides read TGTGCCACCAGTGGACGGACTTCAGGTCGCACAGATACGCAGTATTTT.

This clonotype was seen repeatedly, ten times or more. J is TRBJ2-3 and V is TRBV30; tentative D call: TRBD2 (6 bases). Germline values: CDR1 GTSNPN, CDR2 SVGIG (reference sequence). Trimming stripped 5 bases from V and 1 base from J, with 13 bases between. CDR3 length: 14 residues. The CDR3 nucleotides are TGTGCCTGGGCGCGGGGAATGGGCACAGATACGCAGTATTTT. Its translation is CAWARGMGTDTQYF.

This clonotype has only a few counts. The genes are TRBV3-1 and TRBJ1-1, with a possible D match to TRBD1 (5 bases). With 0 bases removed from V and 1 base from J, the gap between germline ends came to 6 bases. Germline CDR1 LGHDT, CDR2 YNNKEL (reference sequence). The CDR3 loop spans 14 amino acids. CDR3 bases: TGTGCCAGCAGCCAAGAGGACAAGAACACTGAAGCTTTCTTT. Translated, it gives CASSQEDKNTEAFF.

The chain couples TRBV11-3 to TRBJ2-3; 8 positions agree with TRBD1. J gave up 0 bases and V 1 base, and 6 bases lay outside the gene matches. Germline CDR1 reads SGHNT; CDR2 reads YENEEA. This CDR3 contains 17 residues. DNA for the CDR3: TGTGCCAGCAGCTTAGGCCGGGGACAGGCGAGCACAGATACGCAGTATTTT. Encoded protein: CASSLGRGQASTDTQYF.

In this sample, this clonotype turned up many times. The rearrangement links TRBV28 to TRBJ1-5, with 9 bases that match TRBD1. The J segment lost 7 bases and the V segment lost 5 bases, leaving 6 bases of the junction unmatched. Germline CDR1 is MDHEN and CDR2 is SYDVKM. This CDR3 comprises 14 residues. This chain's CDR3 is CASSQGQGSQPQHF. In DNA, the CDR3 is TGTGCCAGCAGTCAAGGACAGGGGAGCCAGCCCCAGCATTTT. Using reference TRBV28 and TRBJ1-5 for the parts outside the CDR3, the full variable domain is DVKVTQSSRYLVKRTGEKVFLECVQDMDHENMFWYRQDPGLGLRLIYFSYDVKMKEKGDIPEGYSVSREKKERFSLILESASTNQTSMYLCASSQGQGSQPQHFGDGTRLSIL.

As concerns this clonotype: A far bigger clonotype differs at one base, so this is likely a read error. The chain uses TRBV11-1 and TRBJ2-3; perhaps TRBD2 as D (5 bases). This CDR3 has 15 amino acids. Germline CDR1 reads SGHAT; CDR2 reads FQDESV (reference sequence). The CDR3 region has the DNA TGTGCCAGCAGCTTAAGCGGCGGGTTCTACAATGAGCAGTCCTTC. It codes for CASSLSGGFYNEQSF.